The 3 T cell receptor beta chains below all came from one sample that was sequenced in a study of T cell responses to AZD1222 COVID-19 vaccine. The table came from immunoSEQ multiplex PCR; TCRdb's copy has only in-frame clones and leaves some out. The data show tens of thousands of clones, about four fifths seen once. Specimen: peripheral blood, collected on day 0 of AZD1222 vaccination. The receptors originated from an adult in good health.

This sequence joins TRBV7-9 and TRBJ2-3; 8 bases are shared with TRBD2. The germline V gene encodes CDR1 SEHNR and CDR2 FQNEAQ (reference sequence). The ends lost 1 base at V and 6 bases at J; junction bases unmatched: 15. The CDR3 spans 18 residues. The CDR3 loop reads CASSLVGGDFLNPDTQYF. The CDR3, as DNA: TGTGCCAGCAGCTTAGTCGGGGGGGACTTTTTGAACCCTGATACGCAGTATTTT.

This chain connects TRBV10-2 to TRBJ2-1, with 10 bases lining up with TRBD1. Trimming took 8 bases from V and 5 from J; bases not matched to a gene: 9. This CDR3 is 15 amino acids long. Germline assignment: CDR1 WSHSY and CDR2 SAAADI. CDR3 sequence reads: CASLGPDRGNNEQFF. The CDR3 nucleotides are TGCGCCAGCTTGGGTCCGGACAGGGGGAACAATGAGCAGTTCTTC.

This chain joins TRBV6-6 and TRBJ1-2; D ambiguous. V was clipped by 5 bases and J by 5 bases, with 6 bases between them. The CDR3 consists of 11 residues. The V gene's germline CDR1 is MNHNY and CDR2 SVGAGI (reference sequence). In nucleotides, the CDR3 is TGTGCCAGCAGTCCAAATTATGGCTACACCTTC. Translating gives CASSPNYGYTF.